Each of the 10 T cell receptor beta chains below was sequenced from the same sample in a study of T cell responses to AZD1222 COVID-19 vaccine. Measured with immunoSEQ multiplex PCR; TCRdb has only the in-frame clones, and not every one. The sample yields around 150,000 clones, roughly 91% seen once. The sequencing used peripheral blood, collected 28 days after the second AZD1222 dose. The receptors were sampled from an adult who received the AZD1222 COVID-19 vaccine.

As regards this clone: The sample contains more than one DNA sequence encoding this CDR3. This chain links TRBV5-4 with TRBJ1-1; possibly TRBD1 for D (6 bases). CDR1 and CDR2 from the germline V gene are SGHNT and YYREEE (reference sequence). Trimming took off 2 bases at V and 2 bases at J, with 16 bases between the two ends. This CDR3 region has 16 residues. CDR3 DNA: TGTGCCAGCAGCTTAGGGGGGGAGGAGCTAAACACTGAAGCTTTCTTT. The encoded protein is CASSLGGEELNTEAFF.

The rearrangement links TRBV9 to TRBJ1-5; no reliable D call. Germline V gene data show CDR1 as SGDLS and CDR2 as YYNGEE. V lost 0 bases and J lost 3, with 7 bases in between. The CDR3 covers 14 residues. In DNA, the CDR3 is TGTGCCAGCAGCGTAGGCAGCTTCAATCAGCCCCAGCATTTT. It translates to CASSVGSFNQPQHF.

The V call is TRBV6-5, the J call TRBJ1-2; 9 bases agree with TRBD1. CDR1 and CDR2 (germline): MNHEY, SVGAGI. The CDR3 is 14 amino acids. Germline trimming cut 7 bases from V and 0 bases from J; bases unmatched to any gene: 3. CDR3 in DNA: TGTGCCAGCACTCGACAGGGGGCTAACTATGGCTACACCTTC. This translates into CASTRQGANYGYTF.

This chain uses TRBV5-1 with TRBJ2-2, with TRBD2 identical over 9 bases. The CDR3 consists of 15 residues. The J segment lost 5 bases and the V segment lost 5 bases, leaving 7 bases of the junction unmatched. Looked up from germline, CDR1 is SGHRS and CDR2 is YFSETQ. The CDR3 protein is CASSIMTSGTGELFF. For the CDR3, the DNA is TGCGCCAGCAGTATAATGACTAGCGGTACCGGGGAGCTGTTTTTT. Looking up the rest from reference TRBV5-1 and TRBJ2-2 gives the full variable domain: KAGVTQTPRYLIKTRGQQVTLSCSPISGHRSVSWYQQTPGQGLQFLFEYFSETQRNKGNFPGRFSGRQFSNSRSEMNVSTLELGDSALYLCASSIMTSGTGELFFGEGSRLTVL.

The chain combines TRBV7-6 with TRBJ2-5; 11 bases map to TRBD2. Germline V gene data show CDR1 as SGHVS and CDR2 as FNYEAQ. CDR3 length: 18 residues. V lost 0 bases and J lost 2; bases outside the gene matches: 8. The CDR3 reads CASSLARGTSGRQETQYF. The CDR3, as DNA: TGTGCCAGCAGCTTAGCGCGAGGTACTAGCGGGAGACAAGAGACCCAGTACTTC.

This chain connects TRBV7-8 to TRBJ2-1; weak D call: TRBD2 (6 bases). This CDR3 spans 17 amino acids. The V gene's germline CDR1 is SGHVS and CDR2 FQNEAQ. The V end lost 3 bases, the J end lost 7 bases, and 22 bases lay between the germline ends. In DNA, the CDR3 is TGTGCCAGCAGCTTGCGGGACTCCGCGACTTACGAAAATGAGCAGTTCTTC. Protein sequence: CASSLRDSATYENEQFF. Complete variable domain (other parts from reference TRBV7-8 and TRBJ2-1): GAGVSQSPRYKVAKRGQDVALRCDPISGHVSLFWYQQALGQGPEFLTYFQNEAQLDKSGLPSDRFFAERPEGSVSTLKIQRTQQEDSAVYLCASSLRDSATYENEQFFGPGTRLTVL.

The J gene is TRBJ2-1, the V gene TRBV29-1, with TRBD1 matching over 10 bases. The CDR3 extends over 16 amino acids. With 6 bases clipped from V and 2 bases from J, the junction kept 10 bases outside the gene matches. Germline V gene data show CDR1 as SQVTM and CDR2 as ANQGSEA. This CDR3 is CSVVGTGALTYNEQFF. Written as DNA, the CDR3 is TGCAGCGTCGTCGGGACAGGGGCCTTAACCTACAATGAGCAGTTCTTC.

The V gene is TRBV18, the J gene TRBJ2-7; possibly TRBD1 for D (6 bases). Trimming left V 4 bases short and J 0 bases short, with 19 bases between. Germline V gene lookup returns CDR1 KGHSH and CDR2 LQKENI. The CDR3 consists of 17 residues. The CDR3 spells CASSLSPARGDSYEQYF. CDR3 nucleotides: TGTGCCAGCTCACTATCCCCTGCCAGGGGCGACTCCTACGAGCAGTACTTC.

The chain couples TRBV6-5 to TRBJ2-5; D possibly uses TRBD1 or TRBD2 (5 bases each). The CDR3 is made up of 14 amino acids. Per the germline V gene, CDR1 is MNHEY and CDR2 is SVGAGI. V lost 2 bases, J lost 5 bases, and 12 bases lay in between. CDR3 DNA: TGTGCCAGCAGTTACGGGGGAATGGAGGAGACCCAGTACTTC. Translation: CASSYGGMEETQYF.

The chain combines TRBV27 with TRBJ1-1; D gene unclear. Germline V gives CDR1 MNHEY, CDR2 SMNVEV (reference sequence). Trimming took off 8 bases at V and 1 base at J, with 20 bases between the two ends. The CDR3 length is 16 residues. The CDR3 sequence: CASSSHVGRKNTEAFF. CDR3 nucleotides: TGTGCCAGCTCGAGTCACGTTGGGCGGAAGAACACTGAAGCTTTCTTT.